Included here is one TCR beta chain sequence, with context. Antigen unknown. The sample belongs to a study of T cell responses to AZD1222 COVID-19 vaccine. Overall study results and limits: At 160-218 and 743-854, vaccine-associated CD4 TCRs were dominant, and they spanned spike. Just a handful of people given AZD1222 tested seropositive at baseline.

Germline V lookup: CDR1 KGHSH, CDR2 LQKENI. This CDR3 has 12 amino acids. Trimming took 2 bases from V and 4 from J, leaving 6 bases between them. TCRdb keeps only in-frame clones here, not all; method: immunoSEQ multiplex PCR. The data hold about 120,000 clones, with roughly 89% observed a single time. The receptor was derived from an adult in good health. The chain links TRBV18 to TRBJ2-7; D is undetermined. Sequencing was performed on peripheral blood, taken on day 0 of AZD1222 vaccination. This chain's CDR3 is CASSPDPYEQYF. The CDR3 DNA reads as TGTGCCAGCTCACCAGACCCTTACGAGCAGTACTTC.